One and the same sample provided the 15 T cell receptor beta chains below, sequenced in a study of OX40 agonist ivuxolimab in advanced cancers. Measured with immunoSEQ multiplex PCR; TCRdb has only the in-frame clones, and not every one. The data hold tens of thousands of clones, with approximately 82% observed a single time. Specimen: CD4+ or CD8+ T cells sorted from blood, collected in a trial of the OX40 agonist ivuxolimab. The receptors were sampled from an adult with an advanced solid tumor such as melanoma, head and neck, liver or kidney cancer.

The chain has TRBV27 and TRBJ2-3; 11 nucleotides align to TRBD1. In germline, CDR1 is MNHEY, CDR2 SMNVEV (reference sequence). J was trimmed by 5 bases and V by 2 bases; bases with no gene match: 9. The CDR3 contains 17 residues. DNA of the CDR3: TGTGCCAGCAGTTTAGCCGGACAGGGGGCCGGAGGAGATACGCAGTATTTT. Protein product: CASSLAGQGAGGDTQYF.

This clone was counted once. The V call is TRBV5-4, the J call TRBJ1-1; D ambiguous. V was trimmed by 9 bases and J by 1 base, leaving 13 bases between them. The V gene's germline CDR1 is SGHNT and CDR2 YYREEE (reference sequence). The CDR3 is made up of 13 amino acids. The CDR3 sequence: CATSRTENTEAFF. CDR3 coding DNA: TGTGCCACCAGTCGGACTGAGAACACTGAAGCTTTCTTT.

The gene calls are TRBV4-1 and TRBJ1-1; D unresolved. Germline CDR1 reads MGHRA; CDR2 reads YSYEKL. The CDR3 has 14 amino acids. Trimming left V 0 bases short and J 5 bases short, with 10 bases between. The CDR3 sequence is CASSQDWEETEAFF. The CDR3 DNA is TGCGCCAGCAGCCAAGATTGGGAAGAAACTGAAGCTTTCTTT.

CDR3 amino acids: CASSQERDNSYEQYF. CDR3 coding DNA: TGCGCCAGCAGCCAAGAGAGGGATAACTCCTACGAGCAGTACTTC. This chain uses TRBV4-3 with TRBJ2-7, with a tentative D call TRBD2 (5 bases). CDR1 LGHNA and CDR2 YSLEER come from the germline V gene. V gave up 0 bases and J gave up 0 bases, with 9 bases separating them. This CDR3 contains 15 residues.

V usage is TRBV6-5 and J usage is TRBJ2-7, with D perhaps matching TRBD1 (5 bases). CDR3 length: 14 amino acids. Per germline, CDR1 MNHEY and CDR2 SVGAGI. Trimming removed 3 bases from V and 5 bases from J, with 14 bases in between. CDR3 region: CASSYNEGADEQYF. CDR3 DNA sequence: TGTGCCAGCAGTTATAACGAAGGGGCGGACGAGCAGTACTTC.

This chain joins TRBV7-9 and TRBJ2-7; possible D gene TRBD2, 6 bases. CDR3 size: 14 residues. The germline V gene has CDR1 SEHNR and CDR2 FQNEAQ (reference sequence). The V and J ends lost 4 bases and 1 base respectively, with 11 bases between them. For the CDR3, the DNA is TGTGCCAGCAGCTCCTCCGGGAGATCCTACGAGCAGTACTTC. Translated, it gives CASSSSGRSYEQYF. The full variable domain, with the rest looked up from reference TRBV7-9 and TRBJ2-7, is DTGVSQNPRHKITKRGQNVTFRCDPISEHNRLYWYRQTLGQGPEFLTYFQNEAQLEKSRLLSDRFSAERPKGSFSTLEIQRTEQGDSAMYLCASSSSGRSYEQYFGPGTRLTVT.

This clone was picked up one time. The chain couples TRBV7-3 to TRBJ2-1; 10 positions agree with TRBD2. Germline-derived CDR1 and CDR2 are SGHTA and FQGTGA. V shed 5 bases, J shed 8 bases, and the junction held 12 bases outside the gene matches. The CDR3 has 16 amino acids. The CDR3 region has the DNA TGTGCCAGCAGCCCGTCCGGGCTAGCGGGGGAGGATGAGCAGTTCTTC. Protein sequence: CASSPSGLAGEDEQFF.

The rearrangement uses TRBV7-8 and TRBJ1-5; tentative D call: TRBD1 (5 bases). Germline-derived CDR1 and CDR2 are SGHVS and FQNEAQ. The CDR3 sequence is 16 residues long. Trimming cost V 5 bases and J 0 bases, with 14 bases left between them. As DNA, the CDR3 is TGTGCCAGCAGCAACCTCTGGGGGGATAGCAATCAGCCCCAGCATTTT. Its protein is CASSNLWGDSNQPQHF.

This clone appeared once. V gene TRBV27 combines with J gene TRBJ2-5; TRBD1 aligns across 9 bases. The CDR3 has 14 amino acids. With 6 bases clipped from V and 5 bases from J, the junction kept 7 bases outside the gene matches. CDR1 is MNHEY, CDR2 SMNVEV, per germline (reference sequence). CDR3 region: CASRGQGNGETQYF. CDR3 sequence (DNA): TGTGCCAGCAGAGGACAGGGGAATGGGGAGACCCAGTACTTC.

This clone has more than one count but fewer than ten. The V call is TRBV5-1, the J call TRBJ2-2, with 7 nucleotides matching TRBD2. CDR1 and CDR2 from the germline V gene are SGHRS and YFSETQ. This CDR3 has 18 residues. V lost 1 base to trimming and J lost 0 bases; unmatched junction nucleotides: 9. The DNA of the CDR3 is TGCGCCAGCAGCTTGAGGGGAGGGGTTGGACCGAACACCGGGGAGCTGTTTTTT. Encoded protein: CASSLRGGVGPNTGELFF.

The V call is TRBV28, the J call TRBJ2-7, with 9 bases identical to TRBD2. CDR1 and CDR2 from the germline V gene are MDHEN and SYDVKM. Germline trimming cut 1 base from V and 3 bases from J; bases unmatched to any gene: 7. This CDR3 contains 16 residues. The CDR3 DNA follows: TGTGCCAGCAGTTTATTGGGGTCTAGCGGGGACTACGAGCAGTACTTC. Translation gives CASSLLGSSGDYEQYF. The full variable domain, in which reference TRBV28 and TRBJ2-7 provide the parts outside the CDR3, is DVKVTQSSRYLVKRTGEKVFLECVQDMDHENMFWYRQDPGLGLRLIYFSYDVKMKEKGDIPEGYSVSREKKERFSLILESASTNQTSMYLCASSLLGSSGDYEQYFGPGTRLTVT.

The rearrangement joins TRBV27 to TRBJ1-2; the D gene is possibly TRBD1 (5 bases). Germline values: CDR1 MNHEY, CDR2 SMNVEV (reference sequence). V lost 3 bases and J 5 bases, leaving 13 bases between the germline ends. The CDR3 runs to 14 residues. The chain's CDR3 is CASSFTSGGYGYTF. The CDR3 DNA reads TGTGCCAGCAGTTTTACCTCGGGGGGGTATGGCTACACCTTC.

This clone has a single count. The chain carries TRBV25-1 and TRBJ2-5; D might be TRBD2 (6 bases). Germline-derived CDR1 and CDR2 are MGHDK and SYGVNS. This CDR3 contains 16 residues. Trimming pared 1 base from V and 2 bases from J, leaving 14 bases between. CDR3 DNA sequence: TGTGCCAGCAGTGAATGGGTGGGAGGCGATCAAGAGACCCAGTACTTC. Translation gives CASSEWVGGDQETQYF.

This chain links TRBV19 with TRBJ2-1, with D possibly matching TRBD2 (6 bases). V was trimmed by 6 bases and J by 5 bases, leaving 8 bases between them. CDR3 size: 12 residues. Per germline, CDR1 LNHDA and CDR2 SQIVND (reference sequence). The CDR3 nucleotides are TGTGCCAGTAGGGGACTGAACAATGAGCAGTTCTTC. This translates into CASRGLNNEQFF.

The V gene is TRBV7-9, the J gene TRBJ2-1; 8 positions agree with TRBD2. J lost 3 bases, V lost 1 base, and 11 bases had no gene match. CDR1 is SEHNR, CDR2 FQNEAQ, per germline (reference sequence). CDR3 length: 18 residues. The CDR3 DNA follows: TGTGCCAGCAGCTTAGGGGTCAGAGCGGGAGTGTACTACAATGAGCAGTTCTTC. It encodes CASSLGVRAGVYYNEQFF.